The 23 T cell receptor beta chains listed next were all sequenced from one sample in a study of cytomegalovirus exposure and HLA in healthy donors. PCR amplification relied on 60 Vbeta primers (plus 13 Jbeta primers). The method was immunoSEQ multiplex PCR; TCRdb's version includes in-frame clones alone and lacks a portion of them. The table includes roughly 120,000 clones, 55% to 75% detected once. Sequenced: PBMCs. These receptor sequences come from a woman between 40 and 55 years old in good health and CMV-seropositive.

The CDR3 region has the DNA TGTGCCAGCAGTGACACAGGGCAAGCAAACTATGGCTACACCTTC. This encodes CASSDTGQANYGYTF. This sequence joins TRBV6-1 and TRBJ1-2; a weak D match, TRBD1 (6 bases). This CDR3 is built from 15 residues. V was pared by 3 bases and J by 2 bases, with 13 bases between. Germline V lookup: CDR1 MNHNS, CDR2 SASEGT.

The chain carries TRBV9 and TRBJ1-6; 8 bases agree with TRBD1. Germline V gives CDR1 SGDLS, CDR2 YYNGEE. Germline trimming cut 7 bases from V and 7 bases from J; bases unmatched to any gene: 10. The CDR3 contains 15 residues. CDR3 region: CASGDPDRANSPLHF. CDR3 DNA sequence: TGTGCCAGCGGGGATCCGGACAGGGCAAATTCACCCCTCCACTTT. The full variable domain, with the rest looked up from reference TRBV9 and TRBJ1-6, is DSGVTQTPKHLITATGQRVTLRCSPRSGDLSVYWYQQSLDQGLQFLIQYYNGEERAKGNILERFSAQQFPDLHSELNLSSLELGDSALYFCASGDPDRANSPLHFGNGTRLTVT.

The chain has TRBV29-1 and TRBJ1-1; 8 bases are a match to TRBD1. Germline CDR1 reads SQVTM; CDR2 reads ANQGSEA. CDR3 length equals 14 residues. V shed 6 bases and J 7 bases; nucleotides not matched to a gene: 13. CDR3 DNA sequence: TGCAGCGTGATCCGGGACAGGTGGACCGATGAAGCTTTCTTT. It codes for CSVIRDRWTDEAFF.

The rearrangement joins TRBV19 to TRBJ1-4; D gene ambiguous. The CDR3 is 11 amino acids. CDR1 is LNHDA and CDR2 is SQIVND in the germline V gene (reference sequence). V was pared by 4 bases and J by 11 bases, with 8 bases between. CDR3 DNA sequence: TGTGCCAGTAGTACTTTAGCGAAACTGTTTTTT. Its translation: CASSTLAKLFF.

The genes are TRBV18 and TRBJ2-2; D possibly corresponds to TRBD1 (5 bases). Trimming cost V 3 bases and J 4 bases, with 6 bases left between them. CDR3 length equals 13 residues. The germline V gene has CDR1 KGHSH and CDR2 LQKENI. This CDR3 is CASSPDSTGELFF. As DNA, the CDR3 is TGTGCCAGCTCACCTGACAGCACCGGGGAGCTGTTTTTT.

This clone was seen a handful of times. J is TRBJ2-2 and V is TRBV7-3; a weak D match, TRBD1 (6 bases). The CDR3 has 15 residues. Germline V gene data show CDR1 as SGHTA and CDR2 as FQGTGA. The V end lost 5 bases, the J end lost 5 bases, and 15 bases lay between the germline ends. CDR3 DNA sequence: TGTGCCAGCAGCCAAACTACCGGGACAACCGGGGAGCTGTTTTTT. Its protein product is CASSQTTGTTGELFF.

J is TRBJ1-5 and V is TRBV4-1; D is possibly TRBD1 (5 bases). Germline-derived CDR1 and CDR2 are MGHRA and YSYEKL. The CDR3 sequence is 13 residues long. With 0 bases removed from V and 11 bases from J, the gap between germline ends came to 11 bases. CDR3 in amino acids: CASSQDGGETQHF. CDR3 bases: TGCGCCAGCAGCCAAGACGGGGGAGAGACCCAGCATTTT.

In this sample, this clone turned up a few times. The chain carries TRBV12-5 and TRBJ2-1, with D possibly TRBD1 on 5 matching bases. The length of the CDR3 is 15 residues. V lost 2 bases to trimming and J lost 7 bases, with 15 bases between them. Germline V gene lookup returns CDR1 LGHNT and CDR2 FRNRAP. The CDR3 sequence: CASGLPQVVRNEQFF. Here the CDR3 DNA reads TGTGCTAGTGGTTTGCCACAGGTTGTCAGGAATGAGCAGTTCTTC.

V usage is TRBV4-2 and J usage is TRBJ2-4; 9 bases match TRBD2. The V segment lost 1 base and the J segment 9 bases; nucleotides outside the gene matches: 19. This CDR3 spans 19 amino acids. Germline values: CDR1 LGHNA, CDR2 YNFKEQ. The CDR3 sequence is CASSQGEAGGRSAGIIQYF. The CDR3 coding sequence is TGTGCCAGCAGCCAAGGGGAGGCGGGGGGGCGGAGTGCGGGGATCATTCAGTACTTC.

This clone appeared a few times. This chain uses TRBV29-1 with TRBJ1-1; a weak D match, TRBD1 (5 bases). V shed 6 bases and J shed 1 base, with 15 bases lying between them. Germline V gene sequence: CDR1 SQVTM, CDR2 ANQGSEA. The CDR3 length is 14 residues. CDR3: CSVLPGGGNTEAFF. The CDR3 region has the DNA TGCAGCGTCCTCCCCGGGGGGGGGAACACTGAAGCTTTCTTT.

The chain employs TRBV10-3 and TRBJ2-3; 8 nucleotides align to TRBD1. CDR1 and CDR2 from the germline V gene are ENHRY and SYGVKD. V lost 4 bases and J lost 3; bases outside the gene matches: 0. The CDR3 spans 13 residues. The CDR3 here is CAISGQGTDTQYF. The CDR3 nucleotides are TGTGCCATCAGTGGACAGGGGACAGATACGCAGTATTTT.

The chain is built from TRBV2 and TRBJ1-2; D is possibly TRBD1 (5 bases). V was trimmed by 6 bases and J by 9 bases, leaving 11 bases between them. CDR3 length: 11 amino acids. CDR1 and CDR2 (germline): SNHLY, FYNNEI. The CDR3 DNA is TGTGCCAGCAGCGCGACAGATCGCTACACCTTC. As protein: CASSATDRYTF.

The J gene is TRBJ1-1, the V gene TRBV15, with 9 nucleotides matching TRBD1. Germline trimming cut 0 bases from V and 5 bases from J; bases unmatched to any gene: 4. The CDR3 runs to 15 residues. Germline lookup yields CDR1 LNHNV and CDR2 YYDKDF (reference sequence). The CDR3 loop reads CATSRETGGLTEAFF. CDR3 sequence (DNA): TGTGCCACCAGCAGAGAGACAGGGGGACTTACTGAAGCTTTCTTT.

The chain combines TRBV4-3 with TRBJ2-7; TRBD2 is a possible D gene (6 bases). CDR1 is LGHNA, CDR2 YSLEER, per germline. The CDR3 contains 15 residues. Trimming took 1 base from V and 2 from J, leaving 12 bases between them. Here the CDR3 reads CASSQGWGETYEQYF. Here the CDR3 DNA reads TGCGCCAGCAGCCAAGGGTGGGGGGAAACCTACGAGCAGTACTTC.

The genes are TRBV6-6 and TRBJ1-4; a possible D gene is TRBD1 (5 bases). CDR1 is MNHNY and CDR2 is SVGAGI in the germline V gene (reference sequence). The CDR3 consists of 16 residues. With 7 bases removed from V and 8 bases from J, the gap between germline ends came to 23 bases. CDR3 in amino acids: CASTGRGAGPQEKLFF. The CDR3 region has the DNA TGTGCCAGCACCGGTAGAGGCGCGGGACCCCAGGAAAAACTGTTTTTT.

V gene TRBV9 combines with J gene TRBJ2-2; 11 nucleotides agree with TRBD2. CDR1 SGDLS and CDR2 YYNGEE come from the germline V gene. Germline trimming cut 5 bases from V and 2 bases from J; bases unmatched to any gene: 2. The CDR3 totals 15 residues. The CDR3 nucleotides read TGTGCCAGCAGTCTAGCGGGGGGAAACACCGGGGAGCTGTTTTTT. This translates into CASSLAGGNTGELFF.

This chain uses TRBV9 with TRBJ2-1, with TRBD2 identical over 7 bases. Germline V CDR1 and CDR2: SGDLS, YYNGEE. The CDR3 is 13 amino acids. The V gene end was trimmed by 4 bases and the J gene end by 7 bases; junction bases not matched to a gene: 5. CDR3 coding DNA: TGTGCCAGCAGCCCCGGCGGGGGAAATGAGCAGTTCTTC. Amino acid sequence: CASSPGGGNEQFF.

The chain joins TRBV5-6 to TRBJ1-2; TRBD1 matches 8 bases. J gave up 3 bases and V 4 bases, and 11 bases lay outside the gene matches. The CDR3 is 16 residues long. CDR1 and CDR2 (germline): SGHDT, YYEEEE. The CDR3 loop reads CASSRGVLTGDYGYTF. The CDR3 coding sequence is TGTGCCAGCAGCAGGGGGGTATTGACAGGGGACTATGGCTACACCTTC.

The J gene is TRBJ1-2, the V gene TRBV4-1; D is unresolved. V lost 0 bases and J lost 2, with 10 bases in between. The germline CDR1 and CDR2 sequences are MGHRA and YSYEKL. The CDR3 sequence is 15 residues long. The CDR3 sequence is CASSQEAGRNYGYTF. The CDR3 bases are TGCGCCAGCAGCCAAGAAGCAGGAAGGAACTATGGCTACACCTTC.

The genes are TRBV11-3 and TRBJ2-2; possibly TRBD1 for D (5 bases). Trimming left V 1 base short and J 6 bases short, with 9 bases between. CDR1 SGHNT and CDR2 YENEEA come from the germline V gene. The CDR3 is 14 residues long. This CDR3 reads CASSLGRAAGELFF. As DNA, the CDR3 is TGTGCCAGCAGCTTAGGCAGGGCGGCCGGGGAGCTGTTTTTT. Full variable domain (outside the CDR3, taken from reference TRBV11-3 and TRBJ2-2): EAGVVQSPRYKIIEKKQPVAFWCNPISGHNTLYWYLQNLGQGPELLIRYENEEAVDDSQLPKDRFSAERLKGVDSTLKIQPAELGDSAVYLCASSLGRAAGELFFGEGSRLTVL.

The chain links TRBV10-1 to TRBJ1-6; TRBD1 matches at 10 bases. The CDR3 runs 18 residues. J was trimmed by 1 base and V by 8 bases; bases with no gene match: 11. CDR1 is WNHNN and CDR2 is SYGVQD in the germline V gene (reference sequence). The CDR3 DNA follows: TGCGCCAGCGAGGGACAGGGGAAATCGGGATCCTATAATTCACCCCTCCACTTT. Protein product: CASEGQGKSGSYNSPLHF.

J is TRBJ1-1 and V is TRBV7-2, with D perhaps matching TRBD1 (5 bases). V was clipped by 6 bases and J by 4 bases, with 9 bases between them. The CDR3 extends over 12 amino acids. Germline V gene sequence: CDR1 SGHTA, CDR2 FQGNSA. The CDR3 bases are TGTGCCAGCAGATTCGACAGCACTGAAGCTTTCTTT. This translates into CASRFDSTEAFF.

The rearrangement links TRBV5-4 to TRBJ2-7, with a weak D call TRBD1 (5 bases). The CDR3 contains 13 residues. Trimming took 4 bases from V and 2 from J, leaving 10 bases between them. In germline, CDR1 is SGHNT, CDR2 YYREEE (reference sequence). DNA of the CDR3: TGTGCCAGCAGCCTGGACACGACCTACGAGCAGTACTTC. Residues: CASSLDTTYEQYF.